These 14 T cell receptor beta chains were all obtained from the same sample, sequenced in a study of tumor-infiltrating lymphocytes in primary liver carcinoma. DNA and RNA were both co-extracted from about 19-30 mg of bulk tissue that had not been sorted. Using a constant-region primer together with ProtoScript II reverse transcriptase, TCR beta cDNA was made from roughly 540 ng of total RNA. Each TCR beta library was derived from three nested multiplex PCR rounds that employed slightly modified ARM-PCR. For around 9 cycles apiece, the opening two PCR rounds ran with TRBV1-TRBV30 forward primers and a C-beta reverse primer. In TCRdb, the multiplex PCR reads were re-called with MiXCR into one record per CDR3 protein. The table has 50,000 to 60,000 distinct CDR3 sequences, around 77% seen once; the top ten hold around 24%. Specimen: liver tumor tissue from sampling region 5. The subset was: tumor region T5, tumor centre. The receptor source for this set is a man between 40 and 49 years old with primary liver carcinoma and hepatitis B virus infection.

In the case of this clonotype: The junction departs from germline at one end; a sequencing error may be responsible. The J gene is TRBJ2-5, the V gene TRBV5-4; 7 nucleotides agree with TRBD1. The CDR3 has 14 residues. In germline, CDR1 is SGHNT, CDR2 YYREEE (reference sequence). The CDR3 DNA is TGTGCCAGCATCACGGCAGGGGGTCAAGAGATCCAGTACTTC. Protein product: CASITAGGQEIQYF. Looking up the rest from reference TRBV5-4 and TRBJ2-5 gives the full variable domain: ETGVTQSPTHLIKTRGQQVTLRCSSQSGHNTVSWYQQALGQGPQFIFQYYREEENGRGNFPPRFSGLQFPNYSSELNVNALELDDSALYLCASITAGGQEIQYFGPGTRLLVL.

Note on this clonotype: As the CDR3 is not closed by the conserved phenylalanine or tryptophan, this likely results from a read error. V gene TRBV6-2 or TRBV6-3 combines with J gene TRBJ2-5; no clear D. The germline V gene encodes CDR1 MNHEY and CDR2 SVGEGT. The CDR3 spans 12 residues. The DNA of the CDR3 is TGTGCCAGCAGCCCAGAAGAAGAGACGCAGTACTCC. Residues: CASSPEEETQYS.

There are a few counts of this clonotype. Its ends do not fully match the called genes, so a read error is possible. The rearrangement uses TRBV29-1 and TRBJ2-5, with 10 bases aligning to TRBD1. Germline loops: CDR1 SQVTM, CDR2 ANQGSEA. The CDR3 length is 15 residues. This chain's CDR3 is CSVGADRGRSETLYF. CDR3 sequence (DNA): TGCAGCGTTGGAGCCGACAGGGGGCGTAGCGAGACCCTGTACTTC. Full variable domain (outside the CDR3, taken from reference TRBV29-1 and TRBJ2-5): SAVISQKPSRDICQRGTSLTIQCQVDSQVTMMFWYRQQPGQSLTLIATANQGSEATYESGFVIDKFPISRPNLTFSTLTVSNMSPEDSSIYLCSVGADRGRSETLYFGPGTRLLVL.

This clonotype appeared many times. The V and J genes are TRBV28 and TRBJ2-5, with D perhaps matching TRBD2 (5 bases). The CDR3 loop spans 14 amino acids. The germline V and J ends were trimmed by 7 bases and 6 bases, with 18 bases remaining between them. Germline-derived CDR1 and CDR2 are MDHEN and SYDVKM. For the CDR3, the DNA is TGTGCCAGCATGCAAAGCGGAGACCCCAAGACCCAGTACTTC. Protein sequence: CASMQSGDPKTQYF.

CDR3 sequence (DNA): TGCAGTGCCCTTTTTCAGGGTCACCACATGCAGTACTTC. Its translation is CSALFQGHHMQYF. This sequence joins TRBV29-1 and TRBJ2-7, with D possibly TRBD1 on 5 matching bases. The CDR3 is 13 amino acids. Germline CDR1 SQVTM, CDR2 ANQGSEA.

The chain uses TRBV4-3 and TRBJ1-4; tentative D call: TRBD1 (5 bases). The CDR3 consists of 17 residues. With 0 bases removed from V and 8 bases from J, the gap between germline ends came to 19 bases. Per the germline V gene, CDR1 is LGHNA and CDR2 is YSLEER. CDR3 bases: TGCGCCAGCAGCCAAGACCTCGCGTGGGGCGTGTTCGAAAAACTGTTTTTT. Encoded protein: CASSQDLAWGVFEKLFF.

In regard to this clonotype: An end of the junction differs from the germline gene, which may be a read error. The chain has TRBV11-2 and TRBJ2-7, with D tentatively TRBD1 (5 bases). Germline CDR1 SGHAT, CDR2 FQNNGV. The CDR3 totals 14 residues. This CDR3 is CASSINRNSYEQYF. The CDR3 DNA sequence: TGTGCAAGCAGCATTAACAGGAACTCCTACGAGCAGTACTTC.

On this clonotype itself: This could be a read error, since a much larger clone is one nucleotide away. This CDR3 fails to terminate in the conserved phenylalanine or tryptophan, so it likely reflects a read error. The genes are TRBV7-3 and TRBJ2-1; D is possibly TRBD2 (6 bases). CDR1 and CDR2 (germline): SGHTA, FQGTGA. Trimming took off 0 bases at V and 9 bases at J, with 9 bases between the two ends. The CDR3 extends over 13 amino acids. CDR3 residues: CASSLTQGGEQFL. In DNA, the CDR3 is TGTGCCAGCAGCTTAACGCAGGGAGGTGAGCAGTTCTTA.

The count of this clonotype is one. The junction departs from the called germline gene at one end, perhaps through a read error. The rearrangement joins TRBV29-1 to TRBJ2-5, with D tentatively TRBD1 (6 bases). CDR1 and CDR2 from the germline V gene are SQVTM and ANQGSEA. The CDR3 is made up of 12 amino acids. The CDR3 region is CSYMDSGETQYF. CDR3 coding DNA: TGCAGCTATATGGACAGTGGAGAGACTCAGTACTTC. The full variable domain, its missing parts supplied by reference TRBV29-1 and TRBJ2-5, is SAVISQKPSRDICQRGTSLTIQCQVDSQVTMMFWYRQQPGQSLTLIATANQGSEATYESGFVIDKFPISRPNLTFSTLTVSNMSPEDSSIYLCSYMDSGETQYFGPGTRLLVL.

Comment on this clonotype: One end of the junction varies from germline; a read error may be responsible. The V gene is TRBV6-5, the J gene TRBJ2-5; perhaps TRBD2 as D (5 bases). Germline assignment: CDR1 MNHEY and CDR2 SVGAGI. The CDR3 has 14 residues. The CDR3 region has the DNA TGTGTCAGCAGTTACTCGAGGGCCTTGGGGACCCAGTACTTC. This encodes CVSSYSRALGTQYF.

This clonotype was counted once. The germline gene is not matched at one end of the junction; a read error may be the cause. The chain combines TRBV4-2 with TRBJ2-3, with D tentatively TRBD1 or TRBD2 (6 bases each). Germline V gene data show CDR1 as LGHNA and CDR2 as YNFKEQ. The CDR3 loop spans 15 amino acids. The CDR3, as DNA: TGTGCCAGCAGCCGAGGAGGGGGGAGCACATATACGCAGTATTTT. The encoded protein is CASSRGGGSTYTQYF.

Concerning this clonotype: One end of the junction fails to match germline, which may point to a read error. The chain couples TRBV5-6 to TRBJ2-2, with TRBD1 identical over 8 bases. The germline V gene has CDR1 SGHDT and CDR2 YYEEEE. The length of the CDR3 is 15 residues. The CDR3 nucleotides read TGTGCCAGCAGCTGGGGACAGGCGAACACCTGGGAGCTATTTTTT. Translation gives CASSWGQANTWELFF.

This clonotype was observed a single time. This rearrangement joins TRBV12-3 or TRBV12-4 to TRBJ1-1; maybe TRBD1 (6 bases). Trimming took 3 bases from V and 3 from J, leaving 11 bases between them. This CDR3 contains 14 residues. This CDR3 is CASSFGQCDTEAFF. The DNA of the CDR3 is TGTGCCAGCAGTTTTGGACAGTGCGACACTGAAGCTTTCTTT.

Sample share makes this clonotype large. The V and J genes are TRBV6-5 and TRBJ2-3; 12 bases are shared with TRBD2. Germline CDR1 and CDR2: MNHEY and SVGAGI. Trimming at V came to 7 bases and at J to 3 bases, leaving 5 bases not matched to a gene. The CDR3 is made up of 15 amino acids. The CDR3: CASNPGLAGTDTQYF. CDR3 sequence (DNA): TGTGCCAGCAACCCAGGACTAGCGGGAACAGATACGCAGTATTTT.